One T cell receptor (beta chain) is described in this entry. The data belong to a study of blood T cell repertoires in COVID-19. Method: immunoSEQ multiplex PCR; TCRdb's copy keeps in-frame clones and lacks some. The sample has just over 150,000 clones; roughly 85% are singletons. Trimming removed 5 bases from V and 5 bases from J, with 18 bases in between. The CDR3 runs 15 residues. Germline lookup yields CDR1 SNHLY and CDR2 FYNNEI. V gene TRBV2 combines with J gene TRBJ1-1; possible D gene TRBD1, 5 bases. This clonotype originated in a human donor with acute or convalescent COVID-19. The donor label of this sample is uncertain. Sequenced: peripheral blood. CDR3 coding DNA: TGTGCCAGCAGTCGGGGGGAACAGCGCGGGACTGAAGCTTTCTTT. Translation: CASSRGEQRGTEAFF.